This entry features one TCR beta chain sequence. The CDR3 sequence is 18 residues long. V lost 5 bases, J lost 1 base, and 9 bases stayed unmatched. The germline V gene encodes CDR1 MNHEY and CDR2 SVGAGI. This specimen belongs to a study of T cells of healthy individuals. One entry per CDR3 protein, called by TCRdb with MiXCR from the 5' RACE reads. The data contain approximately 52,000 distinct CDR3 sequences, roughly 14% of them singletons. This chain links TRBV6-5 with TRBJ2-4; TRBD2 matches at 12 bases. This sequence originates from a human donor in good health. In DNA, the CDR3 is TGTGCCAGCAGTCCGGAAAATCTAGCGGGGGGGGCCAAAAACATTCAGTACTTC. Translated: CASSPENLAGGAKNIQYF.